This T cell receptor (beta chain) appears in the sequencing data of a study of shared clonotypes between healthy human individuals (dated by TCRdb to 2018 to 2020). Regarding the complete study: A couple of women and a few men aged 18 to 49 years were included in the cohort. Different laboratories and diverse techniques were used to prepare libraries and sequence TCR repertoires, to increase sequencing depth and limit assay-specific biases. For each donor, CD4 naive and CD4 memory were each given three plates, CD8 naive was given two plates, and CD8 memory was given one plate. Leukapheresis yielded between about 0.9 and 10 billion PBMCs per donor. Blood TCR repertoires of about five healthy adults were deeply sequenced to estimate repertoire size and the extent of clonotype sharing between individuals. The full study reports these points: Sampling was limited to blood, and TCR repertoires in tissue likely differ from TCR repertoires in blood. Based on pairwise subsampling, the degree of clonotype sharing among donors was expected to be affected by sequencing depth. Rarefaction of sorted-subset datasets indicated incomplete sequencing despite the large sequencing depth. Compared with non-shared clonotypes, clonotypes shared by all four sorted-subset donors had higher generation probabilities. Roughly 5.2% of naive CD4, approximately 3.7% of naive CD8, 2.3% of memory CD4, and around 0.42% of memory CD8 clonotypes were shared across four donors. Because the study included only a small number of donors, the genetic and exposure-history diversity represented was limited. Naive subsets generally had larger estimated clonotype richness than memory subsets.

The donors were healthy, HIV-negative adults with no recently reported acute infections or vaccinations. All donors were Caucasian adults living in Nashville, Tennessee, USA. CD4+ T cells were enriched by magnetic negative selection; naive cells were then positively selected on CD45RA, and the negative fraction formed the memory subset. Blood was collected by leukapheresis, and PBMCs were isolated by Ficoll-Histopaque density gradient centrifugation and then cryopreserved in liquid nitrogen vapor phase. Analytical flow cytometry was used to check the purity and quantity of every magnetically sorted T cell population. Each sorted fraction had its genomic DNA isolated and then quantified by UV absorbance on a Nanodrop 2000c. For this clone: The antigen this receptor binds is unknown. No base qualities exist here, and no much larger clone lies one base off it.

The CDR3 contains 16 residues, cysteine and phenylalanine counted. Only the CDR3 DNA stays, 48 bases, in frame from base 1. A distance of 16 bases separates the germline ends of V and J, which lose 4 bases and 2 bases respectively. Based on the germline V gene, the CDR1 and CDR2 sequences are SGHTS and YDEGEE. TCR CDR3 regions were amplified from genomic DNA by multiplex PCR using the deep immunoSEQ assay. For each cell subset, the extracted genomic DNA was distributed evenly across all wells of several immunoSEQ 96-well plates, and each plate served as one replicate. Each replicate PCR for sorted subsets received roughly 0.2 ug genomic DNA, equal to roughly 29,000 T cell genomes. Purified libraries were measured with a Qubit 3.0 fluorometer, size-checked on a Bioanalyzer 2100, and measured again with the KAPA Library Quantification kit. Each immunoSEQ 96-well plate was sequenced on its own single-read 150-cycle Illumina NextSeq 550 flow cell. The study's own analysis went as follows. Because only junctional sequences without quality scores were contained in the immunoSEQ output, filtering matching that applied to full-length reads could not be performed. Sequences were annotated with PyIR, a Python wrapper for IgBLAST v1.9, using IMGT germline references to assign V/J genes and CDR3. Reads were removed for weak V/J assignments (E-value above 1e-6), missing CDR3, stop codons, out-of-frame junctions, or ambiguous translated residues. A V3J clonotype was defined by an identical inferred V gene, J gene, and CDR3 amino acid sequence. To compute the percentage overlap between repertoires, the number of shared unique clonotypes was divided by the size of the smaller repertoire. Repertoire richness was assessed with RTK rarefaction, the Chao1 estimator, and Recon v2.1 estimates of unobserved clonotypes. OLGA was used to compute generation probabilities for all TCRbeta clonotypes that the gDNA method yielded from a handful of donors. Not all clones reach the TCRdb copy of this immuneACCESS table, which keeps in-frame sequences only. Checked studies attribute under half of the gap to unresolved V genes and leave the rest unexplained. V, J and clone size reflect that table, while D and trimming were determined from the DNA. The sample table records about 1.5 million clones; 95% to 99% of these occur just once. The ten biggest clones cover 0.45% of the sample.

The sequence was obtained from a man under 40 in good health. Rearrangement joined TRBV5-8 to TRBJ1-5; 6 matching bases give a weak D call of TRBD1. The sequencing input was naive CD4+ T cells sorted from blood. The sample's cell subset or site label, decoded: CD45RA+ positively selected. The nucleotide sequence reads TGTGCCAGCAGCCGGGCGGGCAAGGGGGGCAATCAGCCCCAGCATTTT. It translates to CASSRAGKGGNQPQHF.